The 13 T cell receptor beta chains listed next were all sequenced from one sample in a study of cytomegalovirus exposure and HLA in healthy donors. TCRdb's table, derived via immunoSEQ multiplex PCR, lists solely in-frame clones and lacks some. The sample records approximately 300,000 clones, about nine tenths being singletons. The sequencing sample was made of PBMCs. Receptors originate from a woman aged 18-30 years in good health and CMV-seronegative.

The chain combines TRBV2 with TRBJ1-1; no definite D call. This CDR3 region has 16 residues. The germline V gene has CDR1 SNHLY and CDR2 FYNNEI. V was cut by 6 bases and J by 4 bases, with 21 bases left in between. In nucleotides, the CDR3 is TGTGCCAGCAGCTTATTAGTGCGGTCAGCGGGCACTGAAGCTTTCTTT. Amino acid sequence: CASSLLVRSAGTEAFF. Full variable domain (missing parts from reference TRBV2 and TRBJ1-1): EPEVTQTPSHQVTQMGQEVILRCVPISNHLYFYWYRQILGQKVEFLVSFYNNEISEKSEIFDDQFSVERPDGSNFTLKIRSTKLEDSAMYFCASSLLVRSAGTEAFFGQGTRLTVV.

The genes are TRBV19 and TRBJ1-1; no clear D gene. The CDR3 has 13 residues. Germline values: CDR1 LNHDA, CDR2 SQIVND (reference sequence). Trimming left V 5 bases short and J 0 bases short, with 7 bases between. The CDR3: CASSLGVNTEAFF. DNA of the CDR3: TGTGCCAGTAGTCTGGGCGTGAACACTGAAGCTTTCTTT.

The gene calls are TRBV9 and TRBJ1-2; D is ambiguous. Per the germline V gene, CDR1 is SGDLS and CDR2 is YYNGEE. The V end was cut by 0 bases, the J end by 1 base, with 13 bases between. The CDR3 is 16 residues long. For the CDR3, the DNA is TGTGCCAGCAGCGTAGAGAGGCGGGAGATTAACTATGGCTACACCTTC. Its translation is CASSVERREINYGYTF.

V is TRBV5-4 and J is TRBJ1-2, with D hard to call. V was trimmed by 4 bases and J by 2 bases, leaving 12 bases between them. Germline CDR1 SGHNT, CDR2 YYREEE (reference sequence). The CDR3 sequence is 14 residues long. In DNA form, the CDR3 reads TGTGCCAGCAGCCCCGAGGCGGGGAACTATGGCTACACCTTC. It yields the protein CASSPEAGNYGYTF.

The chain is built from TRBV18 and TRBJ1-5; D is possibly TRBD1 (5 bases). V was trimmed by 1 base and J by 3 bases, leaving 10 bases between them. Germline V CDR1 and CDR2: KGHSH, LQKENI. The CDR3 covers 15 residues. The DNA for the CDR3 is TGTGCCAGCTCACCACACAACAGGCCCAATCAGCCCCAGCATTTT. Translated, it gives CASSPHNRPNQPQHF.

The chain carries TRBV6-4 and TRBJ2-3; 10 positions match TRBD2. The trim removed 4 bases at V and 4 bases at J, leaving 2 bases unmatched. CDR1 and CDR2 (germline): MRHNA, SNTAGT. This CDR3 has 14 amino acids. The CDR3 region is CASSVGLAADTQYF. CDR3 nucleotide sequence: TGTGCCAGCAGTGTAGGACTAGCGGCAGATACGCAGTATTTT.

The CDR3 is CASRKAGPGNTGELFF. The CDR3 DNA reads TGTGCCAGCAGGAAAGCGGGACCTGGCAACACCGGGGAGCTGTTTTTT. V usage is TRBV9 and J usage is TRBJ2-2; TRBD2 aligns across 7 bases. CDR3 length: 16 amino acids. Trimming cost V 5 bases and J 2 bases; bases outside gene matches: 9. Per germline, CDR1 SGDLS and CDR2 YYNGEE.

DNA of the CDR3: TGCGCCAGCAGCTTGGGTCAGGGGAAGAACACTGAAGCTTTCTTT. It translates to CASSLGQGKNTEAFF. The rearrangement uses TRBV5-1 and TRBJ1-1; the D gene is possibly TRBD1 (6 bases). Germline CDR1 is SGHRS and CDR2 is YFSETQ. CDR3 size: 15 residues. V lost 0 bases and J 1 base, leaving 10 bases between the germline ends.

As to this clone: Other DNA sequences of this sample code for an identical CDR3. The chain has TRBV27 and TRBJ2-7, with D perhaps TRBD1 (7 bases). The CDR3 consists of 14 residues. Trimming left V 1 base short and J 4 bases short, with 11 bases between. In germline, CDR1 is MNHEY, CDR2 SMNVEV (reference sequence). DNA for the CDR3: TGTGCCAGCAGTTTATTGGCAGGGGGGTACGAGCAGTACTTC. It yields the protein CASSLLAGGYEQYF.

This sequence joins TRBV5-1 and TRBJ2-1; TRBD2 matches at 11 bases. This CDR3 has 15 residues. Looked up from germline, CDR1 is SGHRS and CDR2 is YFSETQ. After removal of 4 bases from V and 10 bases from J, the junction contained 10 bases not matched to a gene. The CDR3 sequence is CASSPGTSGGGEQFF. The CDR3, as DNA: TGCGCCAGCAGCCCCGGGACTAGCGGTGGCGGGGAGCAGTTCTTC.

For the CDR3, the DNA is TGTGCCAGCAGCTTAGCGGGGCCTAGCGTCTACGAGCAGTACTTC. This translates into CASSLAGPSVYEQYF. The chain uses TRBV11-1 and TRBJ2-7, with D perhaps matching TRBD2 (6 bases). Germline CDR1 and CDR2: SGHAT and FQDESV (reference sequence). The ends were cut back, 0 bases at V and 3 bases at J, with 12 bases in the middle. The CDR3 sequence is 15 residues long.

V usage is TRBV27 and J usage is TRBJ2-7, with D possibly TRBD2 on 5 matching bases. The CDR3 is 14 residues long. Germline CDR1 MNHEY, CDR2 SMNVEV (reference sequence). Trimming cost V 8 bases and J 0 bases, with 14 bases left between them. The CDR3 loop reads CASLPRTDSYEQYF. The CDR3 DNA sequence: TGTGCCAGCCTCCCCCGGACTGACTCCTACGAGCAGTACTTC.

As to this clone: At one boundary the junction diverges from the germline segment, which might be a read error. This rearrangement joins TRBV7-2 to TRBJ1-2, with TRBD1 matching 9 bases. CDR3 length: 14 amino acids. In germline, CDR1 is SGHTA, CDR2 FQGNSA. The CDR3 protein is CASSLWGDRASVSF. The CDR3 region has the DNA TGTGCCAGCAGCTTATGGGGGGACAGGGCATCGGTCTCCTTC.